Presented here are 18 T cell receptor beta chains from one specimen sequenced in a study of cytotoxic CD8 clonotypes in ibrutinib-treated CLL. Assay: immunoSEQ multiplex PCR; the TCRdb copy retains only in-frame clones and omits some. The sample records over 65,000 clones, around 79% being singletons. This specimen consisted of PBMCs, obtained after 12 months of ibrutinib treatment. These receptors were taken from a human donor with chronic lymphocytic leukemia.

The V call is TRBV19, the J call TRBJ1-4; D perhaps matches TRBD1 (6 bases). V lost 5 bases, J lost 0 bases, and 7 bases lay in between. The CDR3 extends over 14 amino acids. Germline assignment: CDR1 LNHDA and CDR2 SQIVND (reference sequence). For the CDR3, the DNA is TGTGCCAGTAGTTACAGGGCAACTAATGAAAAACTGTTTTTT. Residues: CASSYRATNEKLFF.

The CDR3 spells CASSDPLTNEKLFF. The CDR3 DNA is TGTGCCAGCAGTGACCCCCTAACTAATGAAAAACTGTTTTTT. The chain links TRBV28 to TRBJ1-4; D ambiguous. The V gene lost 5 bases and the J gene lost 1 base, with 8 bases spanning the gap. This CDR3 contains 14 residues. Per germline, CDR1 MDHEN and CDR2 SYDVKM.

CDR3: CASSLGGGPYNEQFF. CDR3 in DNA: TGTGCCAGCAGCTTAGGGGGGGGTCCCTACAATGAGCAGTTCTTC. The chain carries TRBV7-6 and TRBJ2-1, with 7 bases lining up with TRBD2. With V trimmed by 1 base and J by 2 bases, 2 bases remained unmatched. The V gene's germline CDR1 is SGHVS and CDR2 FNYEAQ. CDR3 length equals 15 residues.

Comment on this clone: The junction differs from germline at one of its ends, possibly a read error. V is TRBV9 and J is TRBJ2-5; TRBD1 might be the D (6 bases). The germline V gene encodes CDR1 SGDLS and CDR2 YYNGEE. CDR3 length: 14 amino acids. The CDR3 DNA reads TGTGCCAGCAGTGTAGGGACATCACAAGAGACCCAGTACTTC. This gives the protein CASSVGTSQETQYF.

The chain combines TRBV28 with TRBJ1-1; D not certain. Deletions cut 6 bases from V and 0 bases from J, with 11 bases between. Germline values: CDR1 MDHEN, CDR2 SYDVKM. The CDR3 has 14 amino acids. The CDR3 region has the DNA TGTGCCAGCAGGGAGGGAACAATGAACACTGAAGCTTTCTTT. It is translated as CASREGTMNTEAFF.

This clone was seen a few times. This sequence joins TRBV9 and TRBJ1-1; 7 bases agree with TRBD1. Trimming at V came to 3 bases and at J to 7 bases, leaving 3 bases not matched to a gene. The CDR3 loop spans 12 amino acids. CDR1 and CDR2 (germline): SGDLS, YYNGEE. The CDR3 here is CASSARQGEAFF. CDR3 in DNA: TGTGCCAGCAGCGCCAGACAGGGTGAAGCTTTCTTT.

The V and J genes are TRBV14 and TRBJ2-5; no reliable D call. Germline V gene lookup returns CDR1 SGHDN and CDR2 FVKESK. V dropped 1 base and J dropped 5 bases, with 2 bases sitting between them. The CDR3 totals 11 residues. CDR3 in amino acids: CASSQVETQYF. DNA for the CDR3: TGTGCCAGCAGCCAAGTTGAGACCCAGTACTTC.

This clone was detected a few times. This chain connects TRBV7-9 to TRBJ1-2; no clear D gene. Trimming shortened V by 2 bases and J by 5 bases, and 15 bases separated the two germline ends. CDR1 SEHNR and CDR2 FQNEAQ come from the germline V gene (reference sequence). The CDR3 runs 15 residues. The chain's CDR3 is CASSLPKVTLYGYTF. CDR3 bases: TGTGCCAGCAGCTTACCCAAAGTCACCCTTTATGGCTACACCTTC.

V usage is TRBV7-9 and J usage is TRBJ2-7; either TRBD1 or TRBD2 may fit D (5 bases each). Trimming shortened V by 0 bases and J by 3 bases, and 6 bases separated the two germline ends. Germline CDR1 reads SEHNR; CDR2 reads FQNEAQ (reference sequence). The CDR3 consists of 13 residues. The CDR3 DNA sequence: TGTGCCAGCAGCTTAGCGGGGGTCTACGAGCAGTACTTC. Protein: CASSLAGVYEQYF.

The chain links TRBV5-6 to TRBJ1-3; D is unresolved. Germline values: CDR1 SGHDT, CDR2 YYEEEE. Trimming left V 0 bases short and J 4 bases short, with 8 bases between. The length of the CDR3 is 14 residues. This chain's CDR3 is CASSLGAEGNTIYF. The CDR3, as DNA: TGTGCCAGCAGCTTGGGGGCCGAAGGAAACACCATATATTTT.

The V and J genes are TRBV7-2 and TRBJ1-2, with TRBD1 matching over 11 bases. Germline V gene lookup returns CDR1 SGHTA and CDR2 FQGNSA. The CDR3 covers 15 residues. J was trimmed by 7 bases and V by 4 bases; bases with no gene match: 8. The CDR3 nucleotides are TGTGCCAGCAGCTACCCGGGACAGGGGGTTGGTGGCTACACCTTC. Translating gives CASSYPGQGVGGYTF. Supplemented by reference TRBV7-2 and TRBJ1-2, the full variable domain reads GAGVSQSPSNKVTEKGKDVELRCDPISGHTALYWYRQSLGQGLEFLIYFQGNSAPDKSGLPSDRFSAERTGGSVSTLTIQRTQQEDSAVYLCASSYPGQGVGGYTFGSGTRLTVV.

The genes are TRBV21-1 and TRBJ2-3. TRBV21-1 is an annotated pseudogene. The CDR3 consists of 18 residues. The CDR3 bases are TGTGCCAGCAGCAAAGCGCTTTACAGCGCTGGTAGCACAGATACGCAGTATTTT. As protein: CASSKALYSAGSTDTQYF.

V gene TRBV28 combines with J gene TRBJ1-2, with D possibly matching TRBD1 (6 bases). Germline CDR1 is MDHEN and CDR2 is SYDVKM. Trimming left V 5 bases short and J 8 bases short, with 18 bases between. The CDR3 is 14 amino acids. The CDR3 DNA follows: TGTGCCAGCAGTCCGGAGGACAGATTTGGCGGCTACACCTTC. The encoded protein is CASSPEDRFGGYTF.

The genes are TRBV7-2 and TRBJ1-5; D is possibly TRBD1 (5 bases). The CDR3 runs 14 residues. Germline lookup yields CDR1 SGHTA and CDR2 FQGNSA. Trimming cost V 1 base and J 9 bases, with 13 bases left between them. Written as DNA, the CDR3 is TGTGCCAGCAGCTTAGACTTCGACAGCCGGCCCCAGCATTTT. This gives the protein CASSLDFDSRPQHF.

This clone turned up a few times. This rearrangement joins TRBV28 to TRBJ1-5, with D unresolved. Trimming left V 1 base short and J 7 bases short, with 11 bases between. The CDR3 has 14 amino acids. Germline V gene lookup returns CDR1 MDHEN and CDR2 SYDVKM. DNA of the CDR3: TGTGCCAGCAGTTTATTCGGCGCGGGCCAGCCCCAGCATTTT. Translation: CASSLFGAGQPQHF.

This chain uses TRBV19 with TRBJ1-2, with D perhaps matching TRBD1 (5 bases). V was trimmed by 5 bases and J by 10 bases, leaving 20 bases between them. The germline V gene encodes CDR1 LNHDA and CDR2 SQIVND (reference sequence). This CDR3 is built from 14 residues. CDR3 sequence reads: CASSGGGRRITYTF. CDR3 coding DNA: TGTGCCAGTAGTGGTGGGGGACGGCGCATAACCTACACCTTC.

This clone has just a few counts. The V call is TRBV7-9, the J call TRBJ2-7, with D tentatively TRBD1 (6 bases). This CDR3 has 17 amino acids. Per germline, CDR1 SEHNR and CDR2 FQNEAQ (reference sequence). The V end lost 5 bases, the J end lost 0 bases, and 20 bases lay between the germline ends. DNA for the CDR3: TGTGCCAGCAGCCCAGGTGGGGGCGGGCGATCCTCCTACGAGCAGTACTTC. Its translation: CASSPGGGGRSSYEQYF. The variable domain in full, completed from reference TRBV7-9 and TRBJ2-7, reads DTGVSQNPRHKITKRGQNVTFRCDPISEHNRLYWYRQTLGQGPEFLTYFQNEAQLEKSRLLSDRFSAERPKGSFSTLEIQRTEQGDSAMYLCASSPGGGGRSSYEQYFGPGTRLTVT.

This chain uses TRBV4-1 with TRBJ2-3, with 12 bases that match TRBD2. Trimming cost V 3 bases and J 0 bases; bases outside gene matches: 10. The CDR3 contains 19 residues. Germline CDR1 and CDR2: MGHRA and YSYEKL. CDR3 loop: CASSHHGASGRGSTDTQYF. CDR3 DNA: TGCGCCAGCAGCCATCATGGGGCTAGCGGGAGGGGGAGCACAGATACGCAGTATTTT.